Listed here is a single TCR beta chain. The data were taken from a study of type 1 and type 2 diabetes patients. PCR was run on genomic DNA. A primer set of 30 forward and 13 reverse primers amplified the CDR3. Each CDR3 protein is one row after TCRdb ran MiXCR on the multiplex PCR reads. The sample has around 300,000 distinct CDR3 sequences, around 47% seen once. Sequenced sample: peripheral blood mononuclear cells (PBMCs). This TCR was sampled from a man younger than 35 with type 2 diabetes.

The CDR3 coding sequence is TGTGCCAGCAGCGTTACTAGCGGGGGGGCCGAGGCAGATACGCAGTATTTT. Protein product: CASSVTSGGAEADTQYF. The chain carries TRBV7-2 and TRBJ2-3, with TRBD2 identical over 13 bases. V lost 5 bases, J lost 4 bases, and 9 bases stayed unmatched. In germline, CDR1 is SGHTA, CDR2 FQGNSA. The CDR3 has 17 amino acids.